Sequencing of this T cell receptor beta chain was carried out in a study of blood T cell repertoires in COVID-19 (dated by TCRdb to about 2020). Regarding the research as a whole: The collaborator samples originated in the United States, Italy and Spain and spanned the acute and convalescent phases of COVID-19. A freely available public database, intended as a resource for researchers studying the immune response to SARS-CoV-2, is where the repertoires were released. The prospective study material was composed of cDNA or gDNA derived from T cells, B-cell-depleted T cells, or PBMCs. The sample metadata nearly always contained a de-identified subject ID, COVID-19 status, age in years and sex. Deeply sampled blood TCRbeta repertoires from subjects exposed to, actively infected with, or recovered from COVID-19 were included in the dataset. The samples were drawn from the first 160 participants of the ongoing ImmuneRACE study and from over a thousand subjects provided by 6 global collaborators. Where available, HLA class I and class II types were obtained from metadata supplied by the sample provider rather than from assay-based typing.

TCRbeta CDR3 regions were amplified from genomic DNA using the immunoSEQ Assay, a bias-controlled multiplex PCR. As for how the authors treated the data: Nucleated cell counts per sample were estimated from amplification of reference gene primers within the assay. Sequence reads were collapsed and filtered to measure the absolute abundance of every unique TCRbeta CDR3 rearrangement. For each sample, productive Simpson clonality was calculated as the square root of Simpson's diversity index over productive rearrangements. TCRdb mirrors the immuneACCESS table, restricted to in-frame sequences. Some clones are absent from its copies; in checked studies, under half trace to an unresolved V gene, and the reason for the others is unknown. The V and J calls and clone size come from that table; D and trimming were worked out from the DNA. Across this sample there are 150,000 to 200,000 clones, with around 86% seen only once. Approximately 3.5% of the sample comes from the top ten.

The CDR3 holds 15 amino acids from the cysteine to the phenylalanine. Here the CDR3 DNA is all that survives: 45 bases in frame from base 1. Per the germline V gene (reference sequence), LNHDA is the CDR1 and SQIVND is the CDR2. Trimmed from V: 6 bases; trimmed from J: 5 bases; junction bases lacking a gene match: 9. Findings and caveats that apply to the study as a whole: How much clinical and demographic metadata was included differed by source and by participant, and the metadata was provided uncurated.

About this clone itself: Its antigen is not yet known. No much larger clonotype is one base removed from it; base qualities were not supplied.

Each collaborating institution followed its own protocols to collect whole blood in K2EDTA tubes. Collaborator samples were shipped for TCRbeta analysis as frozen whole blood, isolated PBMCs, or DNA extracted from either sample type. The sequence was obtained from a man in his 70s with acute or convalescent COVID-19. Material for sequencing was peripheral blood. The chain links TRBV19 with TRBJ2-1; 8 central bases correspond to TRBD1. This receptor has the CDR3 CASRPRDRYHNEQFF. The DNA sequence reads TGTGCCAGTAGACCCCGGGACAGGTACCACAATGAGCAGTTCTTC.